This T cell receptor (beta chain) originates from a study of cytomegalovirus exposure and HLA in healthy donors. Germline CDR1 reads MGHRA; CDR2 reads YSYEKL. This CDR3 spans 16 amino acids. With 4 bases removed from V and 4 bases from J, the gap between germline ends came to 18 bases. Generated by immunoSEQ multiplex PCR, the TCRdb table keeps only in-frame clones and is missing some. Of about 130,000 clones listed, roughly nine tenths are singletons. This chain links TRBV4-1 with TRBJ2-3; TRBD1 is a possible D gene (6 bases). The sequenced material came from PBMCs. The origin of this receptor is a young woman in good health and CMV-seronegative. The CDR3 loop reads CASSPNRDKGSDTQYF. The CDR3 DNA follows: TGCGCCAGCAGCCCAAACCGGGACAAAGGATCAGATACGCAGTATTTT.